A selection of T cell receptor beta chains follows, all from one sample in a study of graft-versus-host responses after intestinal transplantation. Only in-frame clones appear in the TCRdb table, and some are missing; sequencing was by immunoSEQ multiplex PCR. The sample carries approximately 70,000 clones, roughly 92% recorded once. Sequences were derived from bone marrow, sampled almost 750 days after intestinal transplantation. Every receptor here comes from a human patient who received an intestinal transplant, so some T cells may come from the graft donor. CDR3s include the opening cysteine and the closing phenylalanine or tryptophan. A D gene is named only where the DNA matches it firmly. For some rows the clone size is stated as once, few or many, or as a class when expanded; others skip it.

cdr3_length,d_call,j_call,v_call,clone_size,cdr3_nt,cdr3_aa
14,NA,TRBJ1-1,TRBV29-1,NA,TGCAGCGTTGTTGGTTCTGGGATGAACACTGAAGCTTTCTTT,CSVVGSGMNTEAFF
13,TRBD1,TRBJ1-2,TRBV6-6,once,TGTGCCAGCAGTTACTCAGACAGGGGTGGCTACACCTTC,CASSYSDRGGYTF
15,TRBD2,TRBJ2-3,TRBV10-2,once,TGCGCCAGCCGCCGGACTAGCGGGAATACAGATACGCAGTATTTT,CASRRTSGNTDTQYF
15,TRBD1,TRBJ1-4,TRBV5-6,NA,TGTGCCAGCAGCTTACAGGGGGCGACTCATGAAAAACTGTTTTTT,CASSLQGATHEKLFF
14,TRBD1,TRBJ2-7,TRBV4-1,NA,TGCGCCAGCAGCCTTTCGGGACAGGCCTACGAGCAGTACTTC,CASSLSGQAYEQYF
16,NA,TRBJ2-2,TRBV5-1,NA,TGCGCCAGCAGCTTGGATCTGACCGGGGCAACCGGGGAGCTGTTTTTT,CASSLDLTGATGELFF
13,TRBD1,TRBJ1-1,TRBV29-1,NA,TGCAGGGCGAAGACAGGGGAGAACACTGAAGCTTTCTTT,CRAKTGENTEAFF
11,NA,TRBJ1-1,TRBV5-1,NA,TGCGCCAGCAGGAGGAACACTGAAGCTTTCTTT,CASRRNTEAFF
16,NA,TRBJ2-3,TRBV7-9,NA,TGTGCCAGCAGCTTAGAGGGGGATCCTAGCACAGATACGCAGTATTTT,CASSLEGDPSTDTQYF
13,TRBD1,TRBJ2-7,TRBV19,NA,TGTGCCAGTAGTATAGGACAGGGCGACGAGCAGTACTTC,CASSIGQGDEQYF
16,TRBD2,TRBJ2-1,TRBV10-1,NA,TGCGCCAGCAGTGCCTCACTAGCGGGGAAATACAATGAGCAGTTCTTC,CASSASLAGKYNEQFF
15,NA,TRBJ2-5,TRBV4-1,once,TGCGCCAGCAGCCAAGTTGGTCTAGTGCAAGAGACCCAGTACTTC,CASSQVGLVQETQYF
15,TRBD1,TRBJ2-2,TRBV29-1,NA,TGCAGCGTTGAAGGAGAGGGGGCAAACACCGGGGAGCTGTTTTTT,CSVEGEGANTGELFF
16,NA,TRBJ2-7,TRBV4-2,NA,TGTGCCAGCAGCCAAGCCACAGGGACGGGGGCCTACGAGCAGTACTTC,CASSQATGTGAYEQYF
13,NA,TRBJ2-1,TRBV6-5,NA,TGTGCCAGCAGTACCTACAGTTTCGATGAGCAGTTCTTC,CASSTYSFDEQFF
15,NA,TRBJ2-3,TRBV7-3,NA,TGTGCCAGCAGCTTAAGGGCGGACAGCACAGATACGCAGTATTTT,CASSLRADSTDTQYF
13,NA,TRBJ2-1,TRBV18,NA,TGTGCCAGCTCACCACCTATACCAGGGGTGCAGTTCTTC,CASSPPIPGVQFF
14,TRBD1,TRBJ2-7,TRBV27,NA,TGTGCCAGCAGTGGGACAGTTCTGGCTGGGGAGCAGTACTTC,CASSGTVLAGEQYF
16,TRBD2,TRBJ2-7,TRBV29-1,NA,TGCAGCGTTGAAGTTGTTGGGCGGGAGCACACCTACGAGCAGTACTTC,CSVEVVGREHTYEQYF
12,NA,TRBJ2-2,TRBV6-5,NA,TGTGCCAGCAGTTTCAGACCGGGGGAGCTGTTTTTT,CASSFRPGELFF
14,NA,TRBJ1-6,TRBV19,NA,TGTGCCAGTAGTATTGGGGGTGGAAACTCACCCCTCCACTTT,CASSIGGGNSPLHF
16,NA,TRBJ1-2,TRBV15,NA,TGTGCCACCAGCAGATCGGATCATCTGGGTTTGAATGGCTACACCTTC,CATSRSDHLGLNGYTF
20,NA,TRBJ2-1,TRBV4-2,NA,TGTGCCAGCAGCCAAGATATGGGACAAGGGGGGCGAGGGGCCCACAATGAGCAGTTCTTC,CASSQDMGQGGRGAHNEQFF
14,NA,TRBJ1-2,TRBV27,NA,TGTGCCAGCAGTTTAGCAGGGGCTGGCTATGGCTACACCTTC,CASSLAGAGYGYTF
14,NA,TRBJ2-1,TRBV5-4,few,TGTGCCAGCAGCTTGGGAACAGGGATCGATGAGCAGTTCTTC,CASSLGTGIDEQFF
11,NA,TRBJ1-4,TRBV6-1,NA,TGTGCCAGCACCGAGGGCAGCCGACTGTTTTTT,CASTEGSRLFF
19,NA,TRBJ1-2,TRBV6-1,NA,TGTGCCAGCAGTGAAGATGTGGACATGCCTCTTGTTGGGGGCTATGGCTACACCTTC,CASSEDVDMPLVGGYGYTF
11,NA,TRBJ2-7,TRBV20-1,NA,TGCAGTGCTAGGTACCTTTACGAGCAGTACTTC,CSARYLYEQYF
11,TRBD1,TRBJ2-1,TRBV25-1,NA,TGTGCCAGCGGACAGGGGGATGAGCAGTTCTTC,CASGQGDEQFF
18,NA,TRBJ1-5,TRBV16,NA,TGTGCCAGCAGCCAACCCATGGGGTCGCAGGGATACAATCAGCCCCAGCATTTT,CASSQPMGSQGYNQPQHF
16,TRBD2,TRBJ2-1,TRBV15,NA,TGTGCCACCAGCAGGGAGGGACTAGCGGAATACAATGAGCAGTTCTTC,CATSREGLAEYNEQFF
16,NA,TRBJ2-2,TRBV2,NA,TGTGCCAGCAGTAGGTTAGGGGGGCGTAGCACCGGGGAGCTGTTTTTT,CASSRLGGRSTGELFF
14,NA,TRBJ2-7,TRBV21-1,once,TGTGCCAGCAGCCCCATTCCCAGGGTCCACGAGCAGTACTTC,CASSPIPRVHEQYF
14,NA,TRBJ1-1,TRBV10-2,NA,TGCGCCAGCAGTGAAACAGGCAGGGGCACTGAAGCTTTCTTT,CASSETGRGTEAFF
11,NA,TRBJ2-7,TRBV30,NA,TGTGCCTGGGGGGACACGGGTGAGCAGTACTTC,CAWGDTGEQYF
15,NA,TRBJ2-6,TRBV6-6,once,TGTGCCAGCAGTTACTCTACCCCTGGGGCCAACGTCCTGACTTTC,CASSYSTPGANVLTF
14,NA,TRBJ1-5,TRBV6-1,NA,TGTGCCAGCAGTGCAGGCAGGGCCAATCAGCCCCAGCATTTT,CASSAGRANQPQHF
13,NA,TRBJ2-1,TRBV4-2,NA,TGTGCCAGCAGCCCTAACCAAGGAAATGAGCAGTTCTTC,CASSPNQGNEQFF
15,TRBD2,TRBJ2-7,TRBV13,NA,TGTGCCAGCAGCTTCAGTGCTAGCGGGGGCTACGAGCAGTACTTC,CASSFSASGGYEQYF
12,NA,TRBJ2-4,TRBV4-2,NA,TGTGCCAGCAGCCAAGACAGGGACATTCAGTACTTC,CASSQDRDIQYF
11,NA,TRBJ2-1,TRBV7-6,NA,TGTGCCAGCAGCTTAGGGCACGAGCAGTTCTTC,CASSLGHEQFF
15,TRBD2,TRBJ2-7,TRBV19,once,TGTGCCAGTAGTATAGCTCTAGCGGGAGGCTACGAGCAGTACTTC,CASSIALAGGYEQYF
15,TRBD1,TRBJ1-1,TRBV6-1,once,TGTGCCAGCAGTGAACCCGGACAGGCCCGTCATGAAGCTTTCTTT,CASSEPGQARHEAFF
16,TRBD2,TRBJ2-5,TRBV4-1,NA,TGCGCCAGCAGCCAAGGAACTAGCGGGAGCCAAGAGACCCAGTACTTC,CASSQGTSGSQETQYF
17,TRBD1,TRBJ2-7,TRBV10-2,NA,TGCGCCAGCAAGGGGTTTAGCGAGGACAGGGGCAGCTACGAGCAGTACTTC,CASKGFSEDRGSYEQYF